The text below deals with one TCR beta chain. V dropped 3 bases and J dropped 5 bases, with 16 bases sitting between them. The CDR3 totals 15 residues. Germline CDR1 and CDR2: LGHNA and YNFKEQ. The sample comes from a study of blood T cell repertoires in COVID-19. The wider study: The samples span acute and convalescent COVID-19 from the United States, Italy and Spain. The cDNA or gDNA used as material had been derived from T cells, B-cell-depleted T cells, or PBMCs.

Sequencing was performed with immunoSEQ multiplex PCR; in TCRdb, only in-frame clones are kept and a portion is missing. The data hold about 190,000 clones, with about three quarters observed a single time. The Seattle patients joined while their infection was active and were tracked longitudinally afterward. The specimen sequenced was peripheral blood. This TCR derives from a woman of 80 years or more with COVID-19, enrolled during active disease. The chain recombines TRBV4-2 with TRBJ1-2; a weak D match, TRBD1 (5 bases). The CDR3 loop is CASSQNRDLWYGYTF. Written as DNA, the CDR3 is TGTGCCAGCAGCCAGAACCGGGACTTATGGTATGGCTACACCTTC.